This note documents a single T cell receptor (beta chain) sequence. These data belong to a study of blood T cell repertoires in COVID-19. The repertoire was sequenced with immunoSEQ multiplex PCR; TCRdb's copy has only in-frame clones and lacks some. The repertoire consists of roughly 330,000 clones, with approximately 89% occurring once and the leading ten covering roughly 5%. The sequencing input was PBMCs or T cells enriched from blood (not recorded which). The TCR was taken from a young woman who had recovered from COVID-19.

The DNA of the CDR3 is TGCGCCAGCAGCCAAGGCCTCCAGGGTACGCCCAAGAACACTGAAGCTTTCTTT. Its translation is CASSQGLQGTPKNTEAFF. The rearrangement joins TRBV4-1 to TRBJ1-1; a weak D match, TRBD1 (5 bases). CDR1 and CDR2 (germline): MGHRA, YSYEKL. The CDR3 covers 18 residues. With 1 base removed from V and 1 base from J, the gap between germline ends came to 19 bases.